One and the same sample provided the 21 T cell receptor beta chains below, sequenced in a study of blood T cell repertoires in COVID-19. Produced via immunoSEQ multiplex PCR; TCRdb's table is partial and in-frame only. Here the sample spans about 160,000 clones, approximately 87% being singletons. The sequencing input was PBMCs or T cells enriched from blood (not recorded which). The receptors here all came from a woman aged 50 to 65 who had recovered from COVID-19.

This chain links TRBV14 with TRBJ2-7; 13 nucleotides match TRBD2. Germline loops: CDR1 SGHDN, CDR2 FVKESK. V shed 0 bases and J 1 base; nucleotides not matched to a gene: 18. CDR3 length equals 22 residues. CDR3 DNA sequence: TGTGCCAGCAGCCAAGATCGGATGACTAGCGGGGGGCCGGGGCAGAGTTCCTACGAGCAGTACTTC. Its translation: CASSQDRMTSGGPGQSSYEQYF. Looking up the rest from reference TRBV14 and TRBJ2-7 gives the full variable domain: EAGVTQFPSHSVIEKGQTVTLRCDPISGHDNLYWYRRVMGKEIKFLLHFVKESKQDESGMPNNRFLAERTGGTYSTLKVQPAELEDSGVYFCASSQDRMTSGGPGQSSYEQYFGPGTRLTVT.

This sequence joins TRBV19 and TRBJ2-5; 7 bases fit TRBD1. Germline values: CDR1 LNHDA, CDR2 SQIVND (reference sequence). The CDR3 length is 17 residues. Losses at the gene ends were 5 bases for V and 2 bases for J; bases not matched to a gene: 14. The CDR3 is CASSEGTVGSKQETQYF. The CDR3 coding sequence is TGTGCCAGTAGTGAAGGGACAGTAGGATCGAAGCAAGAGACCCAGTACTTC.

The chain combines TRBV27 with TRBJ2-1; D is possibly TRBD1 (5 bases). The germline V gene encodes CDR1 MNHEY and CDR2 SMNVEV (reference sequence). V dropped 3 bases and J dropped 7 bases, with 10 bases sitting between them. The CDR3 spans 13 residues. The CDR3 reads CASSLQGWNEQFF. The CDR3 DNA sequence: TGTGCCAGCAGTTTGCAGGGCTGGAATGAGCAGTTCTTC.

In its sample, this clone was seen a few times. The genes are TRBV7-2 and TRBJ2-3; D might be TRBD2 (7 bases). The CDR3 is 16 amino acids. Trimming stripped 10 bases from V and 3 bases from J, with 23 bases between. The germline V gene encodes CDR1 SGHTA and CDR2 FQGNSA. In nucleotides, the CDR3 is TGTGCCACCCAGACGACCCCGGGGGGCGTGACAGATACGCAGTATTTT. This codes for CATQTTPGGVTDTQYF.

V usage is TRBV5-1 and J usage is TRBJ1-2; 9 positions match TRBD1. The CDR3 covers 15 residues. Germline CDR1 and CDR2: SGHRS and YFSETQ. The J segment lost 1 base and the V segment lost 5 bases, leaving 6 bases of the junction unmatched. The CDR3 loop reads CASSHEGQGNYGYTF. The CDR3 region has the DNA TGCGCCAGCAGTCACGAGGGACAGGGTAACTATGGCTACACCTTC. Using reference TRBV5-1 and TRBJ1-2 for the parts outside the CDR3, the full variable domain is KAGVTQTPRYLIKTRGQQVTLSCSPISGHRSVSWYQQTPGQGLQFLFEYFSETQRNKGNFPGRFSGRQFSNSRSEMNVSTLELGDSALYLCASSHEGQGNYGYTFGSGTRLTVV.

This chain uses TRBV7-2 with TRBJ1-1; D possibly corresponds to TRBD1 (6 bases). CDR1 and CDR2 (germline): SGHTA, FQGNSA. This CDR3 spans 14 amino acids. The ends were cut back, 4 bases at V and 4 bases at J, with 13 bases in the middle. The CDR3 is CASSSRRGSTEAFF. Written as DNA, the CDR3 is TGTGCCAGCAGCTCCCGCAGGGGTTCCACTGAAGCTTTCTTT. Variable domain in full (rest from reference TRBV7-2 and TRBJ1-1): GAGVSQSPSNKVTEKGKDVELRCDPISGHTALYWYRQSLGQGLEFLIYFQGNSAPDKSGLPSDRFSAERTGGSVSTLTIQRTQQEDSAVYLCASSSRRGSTEAFFGQGTRLTVV.

The V and J genes are TRBV7-2 and TRBJ1-1; no firm D call. Germline V CDR1 and CDR2: SGHTA, FQGNSA. V lost 2 bases and J 5 bases, leaving 15 bases between the germline ends. This CDR3 has 15 amino acids. For the CDR3, the DNA is TGTGCCAGCAGCTTATTCGGGGTTACGGGAACTGAAGCTTTCTTT. This gives the protein CASSLFGVTGTEAFF.

The J gene is TRBJ1-6, the V gene TRBV5-4; 9 bases match TRBD1. Germline V lookup: CDR1 SGHNT, CDR2 YYREEE (reference sequence). This CDR3 spans 16 amino acids. The trim removed 5 bases at V and 7 bases at J, leaving 10 bases unmatched. In nucleotides, the CDR3 is TGTGCCAGCAGACCCTCCGGACAGGGGCTAAATTCACCCCTCCACTTT. Its protein is CASRPSGQGLNSPLHF.

The rearrangement links TRBV7-2 to TRBJ2-3; D possibly corresponds to TRBD1 (5 bases). Germline V gene lookup returns CDR1 SGHTA and CDR2 FQGNSA. The CDR3 length is 14 residues. V lost 3 bases and J lost 2, with 9 bases in between. The CDR3 loop is CASSFGHVTDTQYF. For the CDR3, the DNA is TGTGCCAGCAGCTTTGGACATGTCACAGATACGCAGTATTTT.

J is TRBJ1-6 and V is TRBV7-8; D not resolved. V dropped 5 bases and J dropped 7 bases, with 9 bases sitting between them. The CDR3 is 13 residues long. Germline V lookup: CDR1 SGHVS, CDR2 FQNEAQ. The CDR3 loop is CASSLTENSPLHF. The CDR3 coding sequence is TGTGCCAGCAGCCTAACAGAGAATTCACCCCTCCACTTT.

CDR3 amino acids: CASSSHQGAGELFF. The CDR3 DNA follows: TGCGCCAGCAGCTCACACCAGGGGGCCGGGGAGCTGTTTTTT. The chain couples TRBV5-1 to TRBJ2-2; 7 positions match TRBD1. V was clipped by 3 bases and J by 6 bases; unmatched bases: 5. Germline values: CDR1 SGHRS, CDR2 YFSETQ. The CDR3 sequence is 14 residues long.

Points on this clone: A junction boundary mismatches the germline segment, possibly from a read error. The rearrangement joins TRBV7-2 to TRBJ1-2; perhaps TRBD1 as D (5 bases). This CDR3 comprises 11 residues. Looked up from germline, CDR1 is SGHTA and CDR2 is FQGNSA. CDR3 in DNA: TGTGCCAGCAGCTTAAGCAGGGCCCACGCCTTC. This codes for CASSLSRAHAF.

The gene calls are TRBV5-6 and TRBJ1-1; D unresolved. The germline V gene has CDR1 SGHDT and CDR2 YYEEEE. The CDR3 has 16 amino acids. V lost 2 bases to trimming and J lost 0 bases, with 14 bases between them. CDR3 sequence: CASSLGPVALNTEAFF. DNA for the CDR3: TGTGCCAGCAGCTTAGGTCCCGTAGCCCTGAACACTGAAGCTTTCTTT.

The CDR3 is CASQREIGTEAFF. CDR3 bases: TGTGCCAGCCAACGGGAGATCGGCACTGAAGCTTTCTTT. V usage is TRBV7-9 and J usage is TRBJ1-1; D call uncertain. The CDR3 contains 13 residues. Trimming removed 8 bases at V and 4 bases at J, with 14 bases between. CDR1 SEHNR and CDR2 FQNEAQ come from the germline V gene (reference sequence).

Concerning this clone: Other DNA variants within this sample encode the same CDR3. The chain joins TRBV5-1 to TRBJ2-5, with unresolved D. V was pared by 7 bases and J by 2 bases, with 6 bases between. Looked up from germline, CDR1 is SGHRS and CDR2 is YFSETQ. This CDR3 has 11 residues. CDR3 DNA: TGCGCCAGCTCGCAGCAAGAGACCCAGTACTTC. This codes for CASSQQETQYF.

The V call is TRBV2, the J call TRBJ2-7; D possibly corresponds to TRBD2 (5 bases). CDR1 is SNHLY and CDR2 is FYNNEI in the germline V gene. The CDR3 has 14 residues. V lost 7 bases and J 2 bases, leaving 15 bases between the germline ends. As DNA, the CDR3 is TGTGCCAGCAAAAGCGGACTTCCCACCTACGAGCAGTACTTC. It encodes CASKSGLPTYEQYF. The variable domain in full, with the rest retrieved from reference TRBV2 and TRBJ2-7, is EPEVTQTPSHQVTQMGQEVILRCVPISNHLYFYWYRQILGQKVEFLVSFYNNEISEKSEIFDDQFSVERPDGSNFTLKIRSTKLEDSAMYFCASKSGLPTYEQYFGPGTRLTVT.

V usage is TRBV14 and J usage is TRBJ2-2; D might be TRBD2 (5 bases). The CDR3 runs 14 residues. V was pared by 5 bases and J by 0 bases, with 7 bases between. CDR1 is SGHDN and CDR2 is FVKESK in the germline V gene. The CDR3 loop reads CASSKRTNTGELFF. The CDR3, as DNA: TGTGCCAGCAGCAAGCGGACGAACACCGGGGAGCTGTTTTTT.

This chain connects TRBV19 to TRBJ1-5; no firm D call. V was pared by 3 bases and J by 5 bases, with 17 bases between. Looked up from germline, CDR1 is LNHDA and CDR2 is SQIVND (reference sequence). The CDR3 loop spans 16 amino acids. CDR3 amino acids: CASSIKRAGSHQPQHF. In DNA form, the CDR3 reads TGTGCCAGTAGTATTAAACGTGCGGGGTCTCATCAGCCCCAGCATTTT.

The chain links TRBV6-5 to TRBJ2-7; 10 bases map to TRBD2. Germline CDR1 reads MNHEY; CDR2 reads SVGAGI. Losses at the gene ends were 5 bases for V and 7 bases for J; bases not matched to a gene: 11. The CDR3 has 15 residues. CDR3 region: CASSQRQASGGEQYF. As DNA, the CDR3 is TGTGCCAGCAGTCAACGGCAGGCTAGCGGGGGAGAGCAGTACTTC.

The chain recombines TRBV3-1 (or the pseudogene TRBV3-2) with TRBJ2-7; possible D gene TRBD1, 5 bases. The CDR3 covers 13 residues. Trimming removed 6 bases from V and 4 bases from J, with 13 bases in between. The germline V gene encodes CDR1 LGHDT and CDR2 YNNKEL (reference sequence). The CDR3 coding sequence is TGTGCCAGCAGTCTAGGACAACGGTACGAGCAGTACTTC. Translated: CASSLGQRYEQYF.

The chain employs TRBV11-2 and TRBJ2-5, with 8 bases lining up with TRBD1. The germline gives CDR1 SGHAT, CDR2 FQNNGV. The trim removed 3 bases at V and 5 bases at J, leaving 5 bases unmatched. CDR3 length: 14 amino acids. CDR3 in amino acids: CASSFKNRGETQYF. CDR3 DNA sequence: TGTGCCAGCAGCTTTAAAAACAGGGGGGAGACCCAGTACTTC.